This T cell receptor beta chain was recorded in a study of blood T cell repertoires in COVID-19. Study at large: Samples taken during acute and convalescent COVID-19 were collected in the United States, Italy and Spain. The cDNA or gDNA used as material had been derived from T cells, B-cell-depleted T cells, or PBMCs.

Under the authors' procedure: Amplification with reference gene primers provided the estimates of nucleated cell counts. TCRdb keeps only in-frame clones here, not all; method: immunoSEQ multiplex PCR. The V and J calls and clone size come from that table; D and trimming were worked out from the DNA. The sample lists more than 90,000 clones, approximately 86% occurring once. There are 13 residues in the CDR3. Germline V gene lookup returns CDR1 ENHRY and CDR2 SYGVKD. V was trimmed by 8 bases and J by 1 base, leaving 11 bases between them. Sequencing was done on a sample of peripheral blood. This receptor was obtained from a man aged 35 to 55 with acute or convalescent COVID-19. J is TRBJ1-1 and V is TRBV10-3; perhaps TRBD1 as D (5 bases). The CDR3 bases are TGTGCCATCCTAGGGCAGGGGAACACTGAAGCTTTCTTT. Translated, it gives CAILGQGNTEAFF.